This TCR beta chain stems from a study of PD-L1 blockade in urothelial cancer. Each individual provided 1 to 8 samples (taken pretreatment and on-treatment). Some clones are missing from TCRdb's copy, which holds only in-frame ones; the method was immunoSEQ multiplex PCR. The sample includes roughly 90,000 clones, more than 90% seen only once; the top ten take around a tenth. This TCR was sampled from a man aged 55 to 70 with urothelial cancer. The sample was PBMCs, taken around atezolizumab (anti-PD-L1) treatment.

The chain's CDR3 is CASSLVAWGVREKLFF. DNA of the CDR3: TGTGCCAGCAGTTTAGTAGCGTGGGGAGTACGCGAAAAACTGTTTTTT. The chain has TRBV28 and TRBJ1-4; no definite D call. V shed 2 bases and J shed 8 bases, with 18 bases lying between them. Germline V gives CDR1 MDHEN, CDR2 SYDVKM. CDR3 length: 16 amino acids.